This TCR beta chain is drawn from a study of cytomegalovirus exposure and HLA in healthy donors. Study information: A prior study identified 90 million to 120 million unique TCR beta sequences from 150 million to 200 million T cells. Of a few hundred genotyped donors, roughly 86% clustered with self-reported Caucasian donors.

The PCR made use of 60 Vbeta and 13 Jbeta primers. Authors' methods: The count from a later analysis was 79 million or so unique TCR beta chains, some 12 million of them shared. Only in-frame clones appear in the TCRdb table, and some are missing; sequencing was by immunoSEQ multiplex PCR. Clone size and V and J calls were adopted from that table, with D and trimming inferred from the DNA. The sample holds 90,000 to 130,000 clones. The TCR sequence derives from a man aged 40-49 years in good health and CMV-seropositive. Sequencing was done on a sample of PBMCs.

This chain's CDR3 is CATLVLAGGGELFF. CDR3 bases: TGTGCCACCCTAGTGCTAGCGGGAGGCGGGGAGCTGTTTTTT. V gene TRBV6-5 combines with J gene TRBJ2-2, with 11 positions matching TRBD2. CDR3 length equals 14 residues. Germline assignment: CDR1 MNHEY and CDR2 SVGAGI. V gave up 10 bases and J gave up 7 bases; unmatched junction bases: 8.